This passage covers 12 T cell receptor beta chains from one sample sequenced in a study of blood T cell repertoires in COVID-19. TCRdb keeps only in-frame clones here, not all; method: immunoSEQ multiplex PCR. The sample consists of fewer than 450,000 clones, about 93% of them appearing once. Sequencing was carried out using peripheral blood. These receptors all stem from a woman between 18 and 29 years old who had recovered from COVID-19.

Written as DNA, the CDR3 is TGCGCCAGCAGCTTGGGTCGTCATCTAGGGGCAGATACGCAGTATTTT. The encoded protein is CASSLGRHLGADTQYF. The rearrangement uses TRBV5-1 and TRBJ2-3, with a tentative D call TRBD1 (5 bases). The CDR3 totals 16 residues. From germline, CDR1 is SGHRS and CDR2 YFSETQ. The V end lost 0 bases, the J end lost 4 bases, and 15 bases lay between the germline ends.

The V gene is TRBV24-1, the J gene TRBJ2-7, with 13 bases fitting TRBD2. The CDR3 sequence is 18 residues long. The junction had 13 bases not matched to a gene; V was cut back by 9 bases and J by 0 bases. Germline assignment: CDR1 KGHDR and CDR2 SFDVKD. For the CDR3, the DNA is TGTGCCACCTCTTCCCGGGGACTAGCGGGACAGAACTCCTACGAGCAGTACGTC. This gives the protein CATSSRGLAGQNSYEQYV.

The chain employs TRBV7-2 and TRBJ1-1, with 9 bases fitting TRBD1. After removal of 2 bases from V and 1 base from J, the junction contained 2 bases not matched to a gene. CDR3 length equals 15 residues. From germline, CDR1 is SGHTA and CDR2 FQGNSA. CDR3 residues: CASSLHRGQNTEAFF. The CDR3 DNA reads TGTGCCAGCAGCTTACACAGGGGGCAGAACACTGAAGCTTTCTTT. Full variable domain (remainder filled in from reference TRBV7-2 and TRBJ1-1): GAGVSQSPSNKVTEKGKDVELRCDPISGHTALYWYRQSLGQGLEFLIYFQGNSAPDKSGLPSDRFSAERTGGSVSTLTIQRTQQEDSAVYLCASSLHRGQNTEAFFGQGTRLTVV.

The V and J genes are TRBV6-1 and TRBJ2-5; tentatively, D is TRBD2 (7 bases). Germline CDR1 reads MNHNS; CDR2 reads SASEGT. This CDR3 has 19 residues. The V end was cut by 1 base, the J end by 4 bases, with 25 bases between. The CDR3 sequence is CASSEGGGAGGFLVETQYF. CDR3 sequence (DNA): TGTGCCAGCAGTGAAGGAGGGGGGGCTGGAGGTTTCCTCGTAGAGACCCAGTACTTC.

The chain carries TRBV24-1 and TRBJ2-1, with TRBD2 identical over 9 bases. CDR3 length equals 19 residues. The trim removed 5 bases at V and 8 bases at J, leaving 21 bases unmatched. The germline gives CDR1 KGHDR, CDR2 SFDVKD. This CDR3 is CATSVGDFGKVAGEYEQFF. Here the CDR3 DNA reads TGTGCCACCAGTGTGGGTGATTTCGGAAAGGTAGCGGGAGAATATGAGCAGTTCTTC.

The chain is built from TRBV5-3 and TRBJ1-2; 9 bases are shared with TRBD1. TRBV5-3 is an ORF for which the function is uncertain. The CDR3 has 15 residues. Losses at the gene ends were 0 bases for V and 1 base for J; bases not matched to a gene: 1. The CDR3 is CARSLGGQGNYGYTF. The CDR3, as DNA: TGTGCCAGAAGCTTGGGGGGACAGGGTAACTATGGCTACACCTTC.

CDR3: CASSPRTGGEAFF. CDR3 sequence (DNA): TGTGCCAGCAGTCCCCGGACAGGGGGCGAAGCTTTCTTT. The V gene is TRBV28, the J gene TRBJ1-1, with 11 nucleotides matching TRBD1. Germline-derived CDR1 and CDR2 are MDHEN and SYDVKM. The CDR3 has 13 residues. J lost 8 bases, V lost 5 bases, and 4 bases had no gene match.

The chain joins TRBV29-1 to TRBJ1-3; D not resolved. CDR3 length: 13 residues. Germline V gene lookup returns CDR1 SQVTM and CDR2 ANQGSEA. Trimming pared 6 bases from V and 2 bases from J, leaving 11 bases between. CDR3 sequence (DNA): TGCAGCGTCCTCCAGAGGACTGGAAACACCATATATTTT. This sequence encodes CSVLQRTGNTIYF.

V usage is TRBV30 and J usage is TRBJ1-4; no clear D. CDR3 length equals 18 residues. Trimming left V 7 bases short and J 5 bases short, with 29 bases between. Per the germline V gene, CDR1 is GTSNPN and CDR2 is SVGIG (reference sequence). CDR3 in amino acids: CALEVGPYLGGKNEKLFF. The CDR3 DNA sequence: TGTGCCTTGGAGGTAGGACCGTACTTGGGAGGGAAAAATGAAAAACTGTTTTTT.

DNA for the CDR3: TGTGCCAGCAGGAAACAGGGTTGGAACACTGAAGCTTTCTTT. As protein: CASRKQGWNTEAFF. This chain joins TRBV28 and TRBJ1-1; D perhaps matches TRBD1 (6 bases). Germline CDR1 and CDR2: MDHEN and SYDVKM. This CDR3 comprises 14 residues. V was cut by 6 bases and J by 1 base, with 12 bases left in between. Together with reference TRBV28 and TRBJ1-1, the CDR3 gives the full variable domain: DVKVTQSSRYLVKRTGEKVFLECVQDMDHENMFWYRQDPGLGLRLIYFSYDVKMKEKGDIPEGYSVSREKKERFSLILESASTNQTSMYLCASRKQGWNTEAFFGQGTRLTVV.

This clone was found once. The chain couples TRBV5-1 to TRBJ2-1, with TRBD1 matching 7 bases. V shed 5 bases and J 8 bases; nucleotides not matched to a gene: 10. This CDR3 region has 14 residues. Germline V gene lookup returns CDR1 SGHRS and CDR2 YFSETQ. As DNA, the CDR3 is TGCGCCAGCAGTCCAGGGGGAAGTCGGGATGAGCAGTTCTTC. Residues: CASSPGGSRDEQFF.

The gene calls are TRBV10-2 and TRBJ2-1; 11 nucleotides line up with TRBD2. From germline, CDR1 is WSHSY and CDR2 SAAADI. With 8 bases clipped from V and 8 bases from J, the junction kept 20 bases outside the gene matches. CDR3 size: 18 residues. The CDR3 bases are TGCGCCAGCCAAGCGACCGATTGGGTTGTAGCGGGAGGGGATGAGCAGTTCTTC. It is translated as CASQATDWVVAGGDEQFF.